This T cell receptor beta chain came from a study of blood T cell repertoires in COVID-19. Across the whole study: Italy, Spain and the United States were the sources of the convalescent and acute COVID-19 samples.

Deletions cut 3 bases from V and 1 base from J, with 7 bases between. The CDR3 spans 14 residues. The germline CDR1 and CDR2 sequences are MNHEY and SMNVEV (reference sequence). The table came from immunoSEQ multiplex PCR; TCRdb's copy has only in-frame clones and leaves some out. The repertoire holds 200,000 to 250,000 clones, with 89% as singletons. The gene calls are TRBV27 and TRBJ1-5; no clear D. The sample comprised peripheral blood. This receptor was obtained from a woman between 40 and 50 years old with acute or convalescent COVID-19. The CDR3 DNA follows: TGTGCCAGCAGTTTCCACGGGAGCAATCAGCCCCAGCATTTT. Its protein product is CASSFHGSNQPQHF.